These T cell receptor beta chains were read from a single sample in a study of early T cells in non-severe SARS-CoV-2 infection. TCRdb fed the 5' RACE reads into MiXCR, producing one record per CDR3 protein. The repertoire holds 42,000 or so distinct CDR3 sequences, with 9.5% to 13% as singletons. What was sequenced was whole blood. The receptor source for this set is an adult who was a healthcare worker with PCR-confirmed SARS-CoV-2 infection or an uninfected control (not recorded which). Both conserved end residues are part of each CDR3. Clone size is shown for a subset of rows, as once, few, many or a class of expanded clone.

cdr3_aa: CASSSYLVGDYGYTF
j_call: TRBJ1-2
clone_size: few
v_call: TRBV7-2

cdr3_aa: CASSYGGGQFF
j_call: TRBJ2-1
clone_size: many
v_call: TRBV6-2/TRBV6-3

cdr3_aa: CASSLRGLGHEQYF
j_call: TRBJ2-7
clone_size: many
v_call: TRBV7-2

cdr3_aa: CASSFWANTEAFF
j_call: TRBJ1-1
clone_size: many
v_call: TRBV27

cdr3_aa: CASRTYVNTEAFF
j_call: TRBJ1-1
clone_size: -
v_call: TRBV2

cdr3_aa: CASSVAGGADTQYF
j_call: TRBJ2-3
clone_size: -
v_call: TRBV9

cdr3_aa: CAWSGPESNEQFF
j_call: TRBJ2-1
clone_size: many
v_call: TRBV30

cdr3_aa: CASSFGQNYEQYF
j_call: TRBJ2-7
clone_size: many
v_call: TRBV7-2

cdr3_aa: CASRLERGSYEQYF
j_call: TRBJ2-7
clone_size: many
v_call: TRBV5-1

cdr3_aa: CASSFGGLRGYTF
j_call: TRBJ1-2
clone_size: few
v_call: TRBV27

cdr3_aa: CASSYSGTLYNEQFF
j_call: TRBJ2-1
clone_size: many
v_call: TRBV6-5

cdr3_aa: CASSGGLAGASSWTDTQYF
j_call: TRBJ2-3
clone_size: many
v_call: TRBV28